Listed below are T cell receptor beta chains from one sample, sequenced in a study of blood T cell repertoires in COVID-19. Sequencing was performed with immunoSEQ multiplex PCR; in TCRdb, only in-frame clones are kept and a portion is missing. Here the sample spans roughly 380,000 clones, 85% being singletons. Sequencing was performed on peripheral blood. The receptors originated from a young woman with acute or convalescent COVID-19. The CDR3 runs from the conserved cysteine through the conserved F or W. A D gene is named only where the DNA matches it firmly. A clone size is listed for some rows: how often the clone was seen (once, few, many), or a class if it is expanded.

TRBV7-2	-	TRBD2	TRBJ2-3	15	TGTGCCAGCAGCGTCAGGACTAGTCGCACAGATACGCAGTATTTT	CASSVRTSRTDTQYF
TRBV6-5	-	-	TRBJ1-1	15	TGTGCCAGCACCTCCGCCCGCTTGGGCGACACTGAAGCTTTCTTT	CASTSARLGDTEAFF
TRBV24-1	-	-	TRBJ1-5	12	TGTGCCACCGGAGATAACAATCAGCCCCAGCATTTT	CATGDNNQPQHF
TRBV10-3	-	TRBD2	TRBJ2-2	15	TGTGCCATGACCTCTCAGCGGGAGGGGGCCGGGGAGCTGTTTTTT	CAMTSQREGAGELFF
TRBV5-1	-	TRBD2	TRBJ2-2	15	TGCGCCAGCAGCTTCACAGCGGGAGGGACCGGGGAGCTGTTTTTT	CASSFTAGGTGELFF
TRBV19	few	-	TRBJ1-6	14	TGTGCCAGTACGGAAGGGGGTCTTAATTCACCCCTCCACTTT	CASTEGGLNSPLHF
TRBV6-6	-	-	TRBJ1-2	14	TGTGCCAGCAGTTCCCAGGGCGATTTTAGTGGCTACACCTTC	CASSSQGDFSGYTF
TRBV5-1	-	TRBD2	TRBJ2-5	14	TGCGCCAGCAGCGAGAACCAGCGGGGGGAGACCCAGTACTTC	CASSENQRGETQYF
TRBV7-9	-	TRBD1	TRBJ2-5	16	TGTGCCAGCAGCTTAGCCGGGACAGGGAGAAAAGAGACCCAGTACTTC	CASSLAGTGRKETQYF
TRBV19	-	-	TRBJ1-5	16	TGTGCCAGGCCAAAGCCCAAGGAGAGGGGCAATCAGCCCCAGCATTTT	CARPKPKERGNQPQHF
TRBV6-5	-	-	TRBJ1-4	14	TGTGCCACCCGGGTCGGCAGTCCGAATGAAAAACTGTTTTTT	CATRVGSPNEKLFF
TRBV19	-	-	TRBJ1-3	14	TGTGCCAGTAGTATAGGGGGCAGTGGAAACACCATATATTTT	CASSIGGSGNTIYF
TRBV5-5	-	-	TRBJ1-1	15	TGTGCCAGCAGCCCGTCGCGGGGGCCGAACACTGAAGCTTTCTTT	CASSPSRGPNTEAFF
TRBV5-4	-	TRBD1	TRBJ2-3	16	TGTGCCAGCAGCTTTGGACAGGGTCGGAGAACAGATACGCAGTATTTT	CASSFGQGRRTDTQYF
TRBV4-1	-	TRBD2	TRBJ2-2	19	TGCGCCAGCAGCCAAGATGGGTCGTGGCGGGAGGTGATCGCCGGGGAGCTGTTTTTT	CASSQDGSWREVIAGELFF
TRBV5-5	-	-	TRBJ1-1	15	TGTGCCAGCACGCCAGTGGGGGGGATGAACACTGAAGCTTTCTTT	CASTPVGGMNTEAFF
TRBV6-1	few	TRBD1	TRBJ1-1	16	TGTGCCAGCAGTGAAATTGGGTGGACAGGGGAAACTGAAGCTTTCTTT	CASSEIGWTGETEAFF
TRBV6-2/TRBV6-3	-	-	TRBJ2-5	15	TGTGCCAGCAGTTATCGACAGGTGATCCAAGAGACCCAGTACTTC	CASSYRQVIQETQYF
TRBV7-9	-	-	TRBJ1-1	14	TGTGCCAGCAGCTTAGCGATTCGGGGGACTGAAGCTTTCTTT	CASSLAIRGTEAFF
TRBV30	-	-	TRBJ1-5	13	TGTGCCTGGAGCGCAGGGGGCAATCAGCCCCAGCATTTT	CAWSAGGNQPQHF
TRBV29-1	-	TRBD1	TRBJ2-2	14	TGCAGCGTTGAAACGCGGACAGGAGCCGGGGAGCTGTTTTTT	CSVETRTGAGELFF
TRBV2	-	-	TRBJ1-3	16	TGTGCCAGCAGTGAAGCTCGAACGAGCTCTGGAAACACCATATATTTT	CASSEARTSSGNTIYF
TRBV19	-	-	TRBJ1-3	14	TGTGCCAGTAACCCCGGACAGCATAAAAACACCATATATTTT	CASNPGQHKNTIYF
TRBV7-2	-	-	TRBJ1-2	13	TGTGCCAGCAGCTCACCGAGGCGTTATGGCTACACCTTC	CASSSPRRYGYTF
TRBV7-8	-	TRBD1	TRBJ1-1	15	TGTGCCAGCAGCTTTAGGGTAGGGACAGGGAGTGAAGCTTTCTTT	CASSFRVGTGSEAFF
TRBV5-1	once	TRBD1	TRBJ2-2	15	TGCGCCAGCAGCTCCGGGACAGGGGACACCGGGGAGCTGTTTTTT	CASSSGTGDTGELFF
TRBV27	once	-	TRBJ2-7	14	TGTGCCAGCAGTTTACAAACAGGGTCGGGTAAGCAGTACTTC	CASSLQTGSGKQYF
TRBV6-5	-	TRBD1	TRBJ2-7	13	TGCGAGAAAGAGGGACAGGGGTACTACGAGCAGTACTTC	CEKEGQGYYEQYF
TRBV11-2	-	TRBD1	TRBJ1-2	14	TGTGCCAGCAGCTTACCCAGACAGGGCCCGGCTATGACCTTC	CASSLPRQGPAMTF
TRBV6-5	few	TRBD1	TRBJ1-5	14	TGTGCCAGCAGTACGAACAGGGGAGATCAGCCCCAGCATTTT	CASSTNRGDQPQHF
TRBV6-4	-	TRBD1	TRBJ2-7	16	TGTGCCAGCAGTGACTCGGGGACAGAGTTCTCCTACGAGCAGTACTTC	CASSDSGTEFSYEQYF
TRBV4-1	-	TRBD2	TRBJ2-3	16	TGCGCCAGCACCCACAGGGCGGGGGGGCGAGGGGATACGCAGTATTTT	CASTHRAGGRGDTQYF
TRBV5-1	-	-	TRBJ1-1	15	TGCGCCAGCAGCTTGGAGGGGCCCTCGTCGACTGAAGCTTTCTTT	CASSLEGPSSTEAFF
TRBV3-1/TRBV3-2	-	-	TRBJ1-6	15	TGTGCCAGCAGCCGCCTCGGGAGTAGAGATTCACCCCTCCACTTT	CASSRLGSRDSPLHF
TRBV27	-	TRBD2	TRBJ2-7	17	TGTGCCAGCAGTCCAGGGACTAGCGGGAGGTCTCCCTACGAGCAGTACTTC	CASSPGTSGRSPYEQYF
TRBV13	-	TRBD2	TRBJ2-3	16	TGTGCCAGCAGCTTAGTTCCTAGCGGGGGGGCAGATACGCAGTATTTT	CASSLVPSGGADTQYF
TRBV5-4	-	-	TRBJ1-5	14	TGTGCCAGCAGCTCTGGACTGAGCAATCAGCCCCAGCATTTT	CASSSGLSNQPQHF
TRBV7-3	-	-	TRBJ1-6	16	TGTGCCAGCAGCTTAGCGGCAGGGGCCTATAATTCACCCCTCCACTTT	CASSLAAGAYNSPLHF
TRBV27	once	-	TRBJ1-6	16	TGTGCCAGCAGTCCCGGGGGGGGTCTCTATAATTCACCCCTCCACTTT	CASSPGGGLYNSPLHF
TRBV6-1	-	-	TRBJ1-5	17	TGTGCCAGCAGTGACAGGGGAGCTACCGGGAGCAATCAGCCCCAGCATTTT	CASSDRGATGSNQPQHF
TRBV7-2	-	-	TRBJ1-1	15	TGTGCCAGCAGCCCCCCCTCTGAGTGGAACACTGAAGCTTTCTTT	CASSPPSEWNTEAFF
TRBV4-1	-	TRBD2	TRBJ2-7	15	TGCGCCAGCAGCCAACAAGCGGGACCTCTGTACGAGCAGTACTTC	CASSQQAGPLYEQYF
TRBV7-2	-	-	TRBJ2-5	11	TGTGCCAGCAGCTTCATCGAGACCCAGTACTTC	CASSFIETQYF
TRBV7-9	-	TRBD1	TRBJ1-1	17	TGTGCCAGCAGCTTAGGTCGACAGGGGGCCTGGAACACTGAAGCTTTCTTT	CASSLGRQGAWNTEAFF
TRBV19	-	-	TRBJ2-7	14	TGTGCCAGTAGCCCATCGGAGGGGTCCCACGAGCAGTACTTC	CASSPSEGSHEQYF
TRBV30	-	TRBD1	TRBJ1-2	15	TGTGCCTGGAGTGACTTCACCGGGACAGCCAAGGCCCCTTCATTC	CAWSDFTGTAKAPSF